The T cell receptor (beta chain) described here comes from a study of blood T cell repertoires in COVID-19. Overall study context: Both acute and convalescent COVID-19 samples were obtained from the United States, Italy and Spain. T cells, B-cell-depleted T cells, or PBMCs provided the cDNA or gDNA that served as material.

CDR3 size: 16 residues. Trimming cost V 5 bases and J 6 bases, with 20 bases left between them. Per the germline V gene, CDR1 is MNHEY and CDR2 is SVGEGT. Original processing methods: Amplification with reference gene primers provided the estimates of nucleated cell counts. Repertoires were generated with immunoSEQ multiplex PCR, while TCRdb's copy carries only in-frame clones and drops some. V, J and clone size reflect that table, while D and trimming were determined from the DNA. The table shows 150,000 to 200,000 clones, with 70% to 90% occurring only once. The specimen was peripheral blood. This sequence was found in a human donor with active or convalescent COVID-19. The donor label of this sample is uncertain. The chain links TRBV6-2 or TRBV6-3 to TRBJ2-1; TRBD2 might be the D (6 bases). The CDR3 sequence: CASSRALLGGPNEQFF. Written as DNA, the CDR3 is TGTGCCAGCAGTAGGGCCCTTTTGGGGGGACCCAATGAGCAGTTCTTC.